The 21 T cell receptor beta chains below come from one sample, sequenced in a study of T cell responses to AZD1222 COVID-19 vaccine. Measured with immunoSEQ multiplex PCR; TCRdb has only the in-frame clones, and not every one. This table holds some 150,000 clones, 90% to 95% found once. Sequenced material: peripheral blood, taken on day 0 of AZD1222 vaccination. These receptor sequences come from an adult in good health.

The genes are TRBV27 and TRBJ1-2; no clear D. Per germline, CDR1 MNHEY and CDR2 SMNVEV (reference sequence). V lost 10 bases and J lost 0, with 18 bases in between. This CDR3 spans 15 amino acids. The CDR3 nucleotides are TGTGCCACCTGGACTGAGTCTATGGCTAACTATGGCTACACCTTC. Protein sequence: CATWTESMANYGYTF.

This chain joins TRBV28 and TRBJ2-7; D gene unclear. CDR1 and CDR2 (germline): MDHEN, SYDVKM. V was trimmed by 4 bases and J by 7 bases, leaving 11 bases between them. CDR3 length equals 12 residues. The DNA for the CDR3 is TGTGCCAGCAGTTCCCGGTCTCGGGAGCAGTACTTC. It specifies CASSSRSREQYF.

DNA of the CDR3: TGTGCCAGCAGTCTGTTCCCCCCGTGGCAGCTAGATGAAAAACTGTTTTTT. Residues: CASSLFPPWQLDEKLFF. The chain links TRBV27 to TRBJ1-4; D unresolved. The ends were cut back, 5 bases at V and 6 bases at J, with 22 bases in the middle. Germline assignment: CDR1 MNHEY and CDR2 SMNVEV (reference sequence). This CDR3 contains 17 residues.

The chain links TRBV5-1 to TRBJ1-2; tentatively, D is TRBD1 (6 bases). V lost 3 bases and J 6 bases, leaving 9 bases between the germline ends. Germline CDR1 SGHRS, CDR2 YFSETQ. The CDR3 is made up of 12 amino acids. The CDR3 protein is CASSYGQNGYTF. The DNA of the CDR3 is TGCGCCAGCAGCTACGGACAGAATGGCTACACCTTC.

The chain employs TRBV6-5 and TRBJ1-3; TRBD1 matches at 7 bases. V dropped 7 bases and J dropped 0; count of bases not matched to a gene: 6. CDR1 is MNHEY, CDR2 SVGAGI, per germline. The CDR3 covers 15 residues. The CDR3 loop is CASTVDRVSGNTIYF. The CDR3 DNA follows: TGTGCCAGCACCGTCGACAGGGTCTCTGGAAACACCATATATTTT.

The chain combines TRBV6-5 with TRBJ1-2, with D possibly matching TRBD1 (6 bases). CDR1 and CDR2 (germline): MNHEY, SVGAGI. Trimming took off 8 bases at V and 13 bases at J, with 14 bases between the two ends. This CDR3 has 10 amino acids. The CDR3 DNA reads as TGTGCCAGCCATCGGGGGGCTTCCACCTTC. Encoded protein: CASHRGASTF.

The genes are TRBV3-1 (or the pseudogene TRBV3-2) and TRBJ1-3; D unclear. V was trimmed by 1 base and J by 2 bases, leaving 9 bases between them. The CDR3 extends over 15 amino acids. CDR1 and CDR2 (germline): LGHDT, YNNKEL (reference sequence). In DNA form, the CDR3 reads TGTGCCAGCAGCCAAGGGATATACACTGGAAACACCATATATTTT. Translating gives CASSQGIYTGNTIYF.

This chain connects TRBV2 to TRBJ1-1, with a possible D match to TRBD1 (6 bases). V dropped 5 bases and J dropped 1 base, with 17 bases sitting between them. CDR3 length: 16 residues. Germline values: CDR1 SNHLY, CDR2 FYNNEI. The CDR3 nucleotides read TGTGCCAGCAGTTATAACAGGGAAACCGGGAACACTGAAGCTTTCTTT. Protein product: CASSYNRETGNTEAFF.

V usage is TRBV4-2 and J usage is TRBJ1-4, with D perhaps TRBD1 (6 bases). V lost 0 bases, J lost 0 bases, and 20 bases lay in between. CDR1 and CDR2 from the germline V gene are LGHNA and YNFKEQ. There are 20 residues in the CDR3. CDR3 amino acids: CASSQEGGGADYATNEKLFF. The DNA for the CDR3 is TGTGCCAGCAGCCAAGAAGGCGGGGGCGCAGATTATGCAACTAATGAAAAACTGTTTTTT.

V gene TRBV5-5 combines with J gene TRBJ2-4; D is uncertain. Trimming took 2 bases from V and 0 from J, leaving 9 bases between them. The length of the CDR3 is 15 residues. From germline, CDR1 is SGHKS and CDR2 YYEKEE (reference sequence). The CDR3 DNA follows: TGTGCCAGCAGCTTTTACCTCATAGCCAAAAACATTCAGTACTTC. It encodes CASSFYLIAKNIQYF.

J is TRBJ2-3 and V is TRBV30; D is perhaps TRBD2 (6 bases). The CDR3 loop spans 14 amino acids. The V end was cut by 0 bases, the J end by 1 base, with 8 bases between. Germline CDR1 GTSNPN, CDR2 SVGIG (reference sequence). For the CDR3, the DNA is TGTGCCTGGAGTGTAACGGGGGGCACAGATACGCAGTATTTT. Residues: CAWSVTGGTDTQYF.

The chain recombines TRBV27 with TRBJ1-2, with D tentatively TRBD1 (5 bases). Looked up from germline, CDR1 is MNHEY and CDR2 is SMNVEV (reference sequence). This CDR3 spans 14 amino acids. V lost 5 bases to trimming and J lost 8 bases, with 18 bases between them. The CDR3 loop reads CASSPHGGAEGYTF. In DNA, the CDR3 is TGTGCCAGCAGTCCTCATGGCGGGGCGGAAGGCTACACCTTC.

The V gene is TRBV6-5, the J gene TRBJ1-2; 7 bases are shared with TRBD1. Unmatched junction bases numbered 4, after V lost 6 bases and J lost 0 bases. CDR1 is MNHEY, CDR2 SVGAGI, per germline. The CDR3 is 14 amino acids. This CDR3 is CASRRGQTNYGYTF. CDR3 DNA: TGTGCCAGCAGGCGGGGACAGACTAACTATGGCTACACCTTC.

The genes are TRBV2 and TRBJ2-1; D unresolved. Germline V gene data show CDR1 as SNHLY and CDR2 as FYNNEI. Trimming stripped 6 bases from V and 6 bases from J, with 15 bases between. The CDR3 is made up of 14 amino acids. The CDR3 is CASSPEQAGNEQFF. In DNA, the CDR3 is TGTGCCAGCAGCCCCGAGCAGGCTGGCAATGAGCAGTTCTTC.

This CDR3 reads CASSQDVSLQYF. The CDR3 nucleotides are TGTGCCAGCAGCCAAGATGTCAGTTTACAGTATTTT. The chain combines TRBV14 with TRBJ2-3; D gene unclear. Trimming removed 0 bases at V and 12 bases at J, with 10 bases between. The CDR3 extends over 12 amino acids. CDR1 is SGHDN, CDR2 FVKESK, per germline.

The chain uses TRBV27 and TRBJ1-2, with 7 bases identical to TRBD1. This CDR3 region has 15 residues. V lost 0 bases, J lost 6 bases, and 7 bases stayed unmatched. The germline gives CDR1 MNHEY, CDR2 SMNVEV (reference sequence). CDR3 sequence: CASSLSPTGYNGYTF. In DNA, the CDR3 is TGTGCCAGCAGTTTATCCCCGACAGGGTATAATGGCTACACCTTC.

The chain is built from TRBV2 and TRBJ2-7; 7 nucleotides agree with TRBD2. The CDR3 is 13 amino acids. V dropped 4 bases and J dropped 2; count of bases not matched to a gene: 2. Germline V lookup: CDR1 SNHLY, CDR2 FYNNEI. CDR3 in amino acids: CASSGLAPYEQYF. The CDR3 DNA sequence: TGTGCCAGCAGTGGACTAGCCCCCTACGAGCAGTACTTC.

The rearrangement uses TRBV9 and TRBJ2-7; D is undetermined. There are 15 residues in the CDR3. Germline lookup yields CDR1 SGDLS and CDR2 YYNGEE. Trimming took off 1 base at V and 0 bases at J, with 11 bases between the two ends. CDR3: CASSVSGQSSYEQYF. The CDR3 DNA follows: TGTGCCAGCAGCGTATCGGGCCAAAGCTCCTACGAGCAGTACTTC.

The chain joins TRBV28 to TRBJ2-1; 7 nucleotides align to TRBD2. CDR1 is MDHEN, CDR2 SYDVKM, per germline. CDR3 length equals 16 residues. Unmatched junction bases numbered 10, after V lost 5 bases and J lost 3 bases. The CDR3 loop is CASSGAETSFYNEQFF. CDR3 nucleotide sequence: TGTGCCAGCAGTGGGGCAGAGACTAGCTTCTACAATGAGCAGTTCTTC.

The chain couples TRBV19 to TRBJ1-1; TRBD1 matches at 9 bases. V shed 6 bases, J shed 1 base, and the junction held 3 bases outside the gene matches. Germline V gene sequence: CDR1 LNHDA, CDR2 SQIVND (reference sequence). This CDR3 contains 14 residues. CDR3 sequence (DNA): TGTGCCAGTAGACAACAGGGGGCGAACACTGAAGCTTTCTTT. It specifies CASRQQGANTEAFF.

This chain uses TRBV30 with TRBJ2-1; D is tentatively TRBD1 or TRBD2 (5 bases each). V lost 8 bases and J 10 bases, leaving 18 bases between the germline ends. Germline V CDR1 and CDR2: GTSNPN, SVGIG (reference sequence). The CDR3 runs to 12 residues. This chain's CDR3 is CALEGRGREQFF. The CDR3 DNA is TGTGCCCTTGAGGGGCGCGGCAGGGAGCAGTTCTTC.